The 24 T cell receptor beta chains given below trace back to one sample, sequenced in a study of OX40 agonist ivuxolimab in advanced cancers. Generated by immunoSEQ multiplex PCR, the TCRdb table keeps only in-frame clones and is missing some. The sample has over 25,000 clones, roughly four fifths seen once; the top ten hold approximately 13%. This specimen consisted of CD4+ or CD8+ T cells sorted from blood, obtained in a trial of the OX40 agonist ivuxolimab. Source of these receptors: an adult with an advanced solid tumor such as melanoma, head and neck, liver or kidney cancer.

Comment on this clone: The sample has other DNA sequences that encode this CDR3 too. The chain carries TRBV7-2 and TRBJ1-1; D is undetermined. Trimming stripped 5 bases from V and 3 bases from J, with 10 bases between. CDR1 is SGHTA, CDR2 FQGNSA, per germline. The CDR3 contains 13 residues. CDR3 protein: CASSQGRDTEAFF. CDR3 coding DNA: TGTGCCAGCAGCCAAGGGAGGGACACTGAAGCTTTCTTT.

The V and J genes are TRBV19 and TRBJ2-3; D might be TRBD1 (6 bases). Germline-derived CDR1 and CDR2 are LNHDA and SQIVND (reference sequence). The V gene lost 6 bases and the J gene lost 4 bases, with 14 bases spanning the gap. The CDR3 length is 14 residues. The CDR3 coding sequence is TGTGCCAGTAGGCCCCACCAGGGGCCAGATACGCAGTATTTT. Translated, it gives CASRPHQGPDTQYF.

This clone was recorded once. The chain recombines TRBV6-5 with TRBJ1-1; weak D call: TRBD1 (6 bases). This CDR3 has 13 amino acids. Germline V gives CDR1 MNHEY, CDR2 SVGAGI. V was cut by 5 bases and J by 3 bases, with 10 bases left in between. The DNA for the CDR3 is TGTGCCAGCAGTCGAAGGGGGGACACTGAAGCTTTCTTT. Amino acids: CASSRRGDTEAFF.

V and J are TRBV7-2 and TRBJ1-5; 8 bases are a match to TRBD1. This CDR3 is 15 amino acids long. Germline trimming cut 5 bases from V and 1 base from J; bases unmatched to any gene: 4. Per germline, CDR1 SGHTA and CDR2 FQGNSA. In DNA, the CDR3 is TGTGCCAGCAGCCCAGGGGGCGTAAGCAATCAGCCCCAGCATTTT. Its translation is CASSPGGVSNQPQHF.

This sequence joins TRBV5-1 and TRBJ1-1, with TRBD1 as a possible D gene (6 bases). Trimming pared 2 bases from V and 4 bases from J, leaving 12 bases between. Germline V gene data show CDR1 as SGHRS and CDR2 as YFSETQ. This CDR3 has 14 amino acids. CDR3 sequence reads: CASSLPDRFTEAFF. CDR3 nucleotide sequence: TGCGCCAGCAGCTTACCTGACAGGTTCACTGAAGCTTTCTTT. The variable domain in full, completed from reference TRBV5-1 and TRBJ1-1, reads KAGVTQTPRYLIKTRGQQVTLSCSPISGHRSVSWYQQTPGQGLQFLFEYFSETQRNKGNFPGRFSGRQFSNSRSEMNVSTLELGDSALYLCASSLPDRFTEAFFGQGTRLTVV.

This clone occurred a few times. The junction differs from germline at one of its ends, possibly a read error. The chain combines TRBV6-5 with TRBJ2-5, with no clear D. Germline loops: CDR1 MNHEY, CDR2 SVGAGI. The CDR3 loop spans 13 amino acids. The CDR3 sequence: CASSYETREAQYF. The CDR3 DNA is TGTGCCAGCAGTTACGAGACCCGAGAGGCCCAGTACTTC.

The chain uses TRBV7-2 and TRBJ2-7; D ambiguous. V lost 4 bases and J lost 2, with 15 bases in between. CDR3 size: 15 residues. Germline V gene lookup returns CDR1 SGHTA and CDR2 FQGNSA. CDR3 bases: TGTGCCAGCAGCTCCCAGGCGGCTGTCACCTACGAGCAGTACTTC. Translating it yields CASSSQAAVTYEQYF.

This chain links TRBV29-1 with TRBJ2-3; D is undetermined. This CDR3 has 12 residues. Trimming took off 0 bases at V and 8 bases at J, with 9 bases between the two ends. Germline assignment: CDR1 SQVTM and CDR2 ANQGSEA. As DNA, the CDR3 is TGCAGCGTTGAAGATTTTGTTATTACGCAGTATTTT. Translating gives CSVEDFVITQYF.

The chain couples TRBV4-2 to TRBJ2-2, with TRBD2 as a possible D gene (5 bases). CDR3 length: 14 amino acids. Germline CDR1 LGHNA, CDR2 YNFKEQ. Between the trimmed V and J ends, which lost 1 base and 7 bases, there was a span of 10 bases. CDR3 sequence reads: CASSQALEGGELFF. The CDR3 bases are TGTGCCAGCAGCCAAGCCCTAGAGGGCGGGGAGCTGTTTTTT.

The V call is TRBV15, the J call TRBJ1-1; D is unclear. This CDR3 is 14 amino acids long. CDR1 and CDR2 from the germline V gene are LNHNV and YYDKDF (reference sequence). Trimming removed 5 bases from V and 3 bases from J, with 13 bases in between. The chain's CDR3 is CATSSDGLYTEAFF. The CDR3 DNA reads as TGTGCCACCAGCTCAGACGGGCTATACACTGAAGCTTTCTTT.

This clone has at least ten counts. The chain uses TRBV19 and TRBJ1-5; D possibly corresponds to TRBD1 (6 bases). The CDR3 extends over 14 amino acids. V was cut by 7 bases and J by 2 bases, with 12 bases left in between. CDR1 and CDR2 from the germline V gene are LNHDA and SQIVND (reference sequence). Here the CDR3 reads CASKSGAGNQPQHF. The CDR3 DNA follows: TGTGCCAGTAAATCGGGGGCCGGCAATCAGCCCCAGCATTTT.

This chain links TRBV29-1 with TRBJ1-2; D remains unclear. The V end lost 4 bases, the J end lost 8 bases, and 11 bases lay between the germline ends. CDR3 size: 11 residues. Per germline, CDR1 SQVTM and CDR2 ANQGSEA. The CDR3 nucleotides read TGCAGCGTTGGTGACCCTTGGGGCTACACCTTC. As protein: CSVGDPWGYTF.

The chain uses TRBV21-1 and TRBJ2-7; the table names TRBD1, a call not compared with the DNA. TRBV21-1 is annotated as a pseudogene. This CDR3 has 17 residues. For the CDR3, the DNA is TGTGCCAGCAGCAATCATATATCAGGGGGCGGATTCTACGAGCAGTACGTC. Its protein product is CASSNHISGGGFYEQYV.

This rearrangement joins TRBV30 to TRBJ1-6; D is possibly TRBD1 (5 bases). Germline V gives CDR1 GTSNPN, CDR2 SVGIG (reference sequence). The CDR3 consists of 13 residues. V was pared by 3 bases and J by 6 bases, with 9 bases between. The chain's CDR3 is CAWRKTANSPLHF. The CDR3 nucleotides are TGTGCCTGGAGGAAGACAGCTAATTCACCCCTCCACTTT.

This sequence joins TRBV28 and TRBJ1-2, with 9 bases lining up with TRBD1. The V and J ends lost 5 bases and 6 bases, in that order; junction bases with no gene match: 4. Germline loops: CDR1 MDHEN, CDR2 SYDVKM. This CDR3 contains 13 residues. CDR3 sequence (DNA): TGTGCCAGCAGTCGGGACAGGGTTGATGGCTACACCTTC. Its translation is CASSRDRVDGYTF.

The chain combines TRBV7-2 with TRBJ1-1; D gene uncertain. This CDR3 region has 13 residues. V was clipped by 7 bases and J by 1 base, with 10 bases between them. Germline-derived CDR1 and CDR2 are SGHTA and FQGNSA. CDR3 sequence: CASTRNQNTEAFF. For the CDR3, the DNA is TGTGCCAGCACTCGAAACCAGAACACTGAAGCTTTCTTT.

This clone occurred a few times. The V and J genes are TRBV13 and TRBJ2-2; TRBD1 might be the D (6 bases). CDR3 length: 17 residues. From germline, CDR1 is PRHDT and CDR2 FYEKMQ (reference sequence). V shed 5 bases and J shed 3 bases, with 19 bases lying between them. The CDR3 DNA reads TGTGCCAGCAGCCGTTACAGGGCGCAGGGGCACACCGGGGAGCTGTTTTTT. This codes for CASSRYRAQGHTGELFF.

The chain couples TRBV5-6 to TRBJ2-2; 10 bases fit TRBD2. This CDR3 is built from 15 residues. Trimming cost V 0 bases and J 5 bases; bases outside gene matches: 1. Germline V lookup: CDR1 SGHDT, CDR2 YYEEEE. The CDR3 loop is CASSLVLAGTGELFF. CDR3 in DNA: TGTGCCAGCAGCTTGGTACTAGCGGGGACCGGGGAGCTGTTTTTT.

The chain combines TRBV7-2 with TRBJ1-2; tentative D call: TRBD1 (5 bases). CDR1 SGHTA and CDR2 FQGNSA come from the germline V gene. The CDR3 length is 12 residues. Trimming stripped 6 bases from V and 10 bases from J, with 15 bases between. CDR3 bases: TGTGCCAGCAGTCCAGGGAGGGGTGCCTACACCTTC. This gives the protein CASSPGRGAYTF.

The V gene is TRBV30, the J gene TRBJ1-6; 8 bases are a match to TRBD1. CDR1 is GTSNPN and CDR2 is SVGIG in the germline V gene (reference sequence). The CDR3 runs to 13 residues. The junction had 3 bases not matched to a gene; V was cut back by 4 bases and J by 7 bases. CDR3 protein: CAWTGQVNSPLHF. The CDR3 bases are TGTGCCTGGACGGGACAGGTGAATTCACCCCTCCACTTT.

The CDR3 here is CASSPDRDGGRNQPQHF. CDR3 sequence (DNA): TGTGCCAGTAGTCCGGACAGGGATGGTGGACGCAATCAGCCCCAGCATTTT. The chain joins TRBV19 to TRBJ1-5; TRBD1 aligns across 8 bases. Germline-derived CDR1 and CDR2 are LNHDA and SQIVND (reference sequence). The CDR3 contains 17 residues. V trimming: 5 bases; J trimming: 2 bases; junction bases outside the gene matches: 11.

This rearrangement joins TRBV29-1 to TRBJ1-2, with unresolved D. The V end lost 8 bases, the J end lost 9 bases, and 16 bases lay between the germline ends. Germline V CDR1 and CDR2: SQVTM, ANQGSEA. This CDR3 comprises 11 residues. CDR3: CSSRSLGSYTF. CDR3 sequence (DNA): TGCAGCTCGAGGTCGCTGGGTAGCTACACCTTC.

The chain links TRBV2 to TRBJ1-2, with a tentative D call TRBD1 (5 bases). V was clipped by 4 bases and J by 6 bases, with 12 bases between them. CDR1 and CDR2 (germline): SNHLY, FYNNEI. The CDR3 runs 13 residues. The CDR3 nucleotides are TGTGCCAGCAGTGCCGGTGGAGGGGATGGCTACACCTTC. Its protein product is CASSAGGGDGYTF.

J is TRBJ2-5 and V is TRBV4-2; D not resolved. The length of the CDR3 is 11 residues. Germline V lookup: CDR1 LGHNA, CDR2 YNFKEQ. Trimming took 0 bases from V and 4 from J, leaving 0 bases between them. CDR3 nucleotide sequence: TGTGCCAGCAGCCAAGAAGAGACCCAGTACTTC. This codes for CASSQEETQYF.